The 18 T cell receptor beta chains in this list originate from one sample, sequenced in a study of T cell changes during pregnancy in multiple sclerosis. Here immunoSEQ multiplex PCR was the method, and the copy in TCRdb shows in-frame clones only, minus some. The top ten clones hold 4.5% to 7% of a sample with some 19,000 clones, 80% to 90% of them seen once. This specimen was CD8+ T cells from peripheral blood mononuclear cells, taken after pregnancy. These TCRs come from a female donor in good health, enrolled as a control in a pregnancy study.

The chain employs TRBV4-3 and TRBJ2-5; 12 bases are shared with TRBD2. The J call is uncertain, as TRBJ2-7 better fits the DNA end. Per the germline V gene, CDR1 is LGHNA and CDR2 is YSLEER. This CDR3 has 18 residues. This CDR3 reads CASSQDETLAGGVYEQYF. The DNA of the CDR3 is TGCGCCAGCAGCCAAGATGAGACACTAGCGGGGGGAGTATACGAGCAGTACTTC.

The V call is TRBV7-9, the J call TRBJ2-1; 7 positions agree with TRBD2. V shed 6 bases, J shed 0 bases, and the junction held 17 bases outside the gene matches. The germline V gene encodes CDR1 SEHNR and CDR2 FQNEAQ (reference sequence). The CDR3 is 19 residues long. The DNA for the CDR3 is TGTGCCAGCAGAACAAGACTAGCCAAAATTAACAGCTCCTACAATGAGCAGTTCTTC. The encoded protein is CASRTRLAKINSSYNEQFF.

The chain couples TRBV6-5 to TRBJ2-1, with D uncertain. The germline V and J ends were trimmed by 7 bases and 2 bases, with 6 bases remaining between them. Germline lookup yields CDR1 MNHEY and CDR2 SVGAGI. This CDR3 is built from 12 residues. The CDR3 coding sequence is TGTGCCAGCAAAACAGCCTACAATGAGCAGTTCTTC. It specifies CASKTAYNEQFF.

The chain couples TRBV4-3 to TRBJ1-5; D uncertain. The CDR3 totals 15 residues. The V end lost 0 bases, the J end lost 1 base, and 7 bases lay between the germline ends. The germline CDR1 and CDR2 sequences are LGHNA and YSLEER. This CDR3 reads CASSQDRESNQPQHF. The DNA of the CDR3 is TGCGCCAGCAGCCAAGATCGGGAGAGCAATCAGCCCCAGCATTTT.

This sequence joins TRBV10-3 and TRBJ2-5; 14 bases align to TRBD2. The V gene end was trimmed by 6 bases and the J gene end by 2 bases; junction bases not matched to a gene: 8. Germline CDR1 is ENHRY and CDR2 is SYGVKD. There are 17 residues in the CDR3. In DNA, the CDR3 is TGTGCCATCAGCTCCGGGACTAGCGGGGGACTGCAAGAGACCCAGTACTTC. Translating gives CAISSGTSGGLQETQYF.

The chain combines TRBV2 with TRBJ1-1; 7 bases agree with TRBD1. J gave up 7 bases and V 3 bases, and 8 bases lay outside the gene matches. The CDR3 is 14 amino acids. CDR1 is SNHLY, CDR2 FYNNEI, per germline. CDR3 loop: CASSDEGALNEAFF. The CDR3 nucleotides are TGTGCCAGCAGTGATGAGGGGGCGCTGAATGAAGCTTTCTTT.

This clone occurred a few times. The gene calls are TRBV7-2 and TRBJ1-2; D not resolved. Germline V gene sequence: CDR1 SGHTA, CDR2 FQGNSA. Trimming removed 7 bases at V and 7 bases at J, with 13 bases between. This CDR3 region has 12 residues. The CDR3 loop is CASKPGEAGYTF. The CDR3 DNA reads as TGTGCCAGCAAACCCGGTGAGGCTGGCTACACCTTC.

V is TRBV13 and J is TRBJ1-2, with D possibly matching TRBD1 (6 bases). This CDR3 has 16 amino acids. Between the trimmed V and J ends, which lost 0 bases and 5 bases, there was a span of 16 bases. Germline CDR1 reads PRHDT; CDR2 reads FYEKMQ (reference sequence). The CDR3 loop reads CASSLGDSSRGYGYTF. CDR3 bases: TGTGCCAGCAGCTTAGGCGATAGTAGTAGGGGGTATGGCTACACCTTC.

J is TRBJ2-1 and V is TRBV19; D possibly corresponds to TRBD1 (5 bases). V gave up 0 bases and J gave up 9 bases, with 9 bases separating them. This CDR3 has 13 amino acids. CDR1 and CDR2 from the germline V gene are LNHDA and SQIVND (reference sequence). The CDR3 DNA is TGTGCCAGTAGTATAGATCTCACAGGTGAGCAGTTCTTC. It translates to CASSIDLTGEQFF. Variable domain in full (rest from reference TRBV19 and TRBJ2-1): DGGITQSPKYLFRKEGQNVTLSCEQNLNHDAMYWYRQDPGQGLRLIYYSQIVNDFQKGDIAEGYSVSREKKESFPLTVTSAQKNPTAFYLCASSIDLTGEQFFGPGTRLTVL.

The rearrangement uses TRBV9 and TRBJ2-5; D is uncertain. CDR1 SGDLS and CDR2 YYNGEE come from the germline V gene. Trimming removed 4 bases at V and 3 bases at J, with 13 bases between. The CDR3 contains 14 residues. The CDR3 here is CASSSEELKETQYF. The CDR3 coding sequence is TGTGCCAGCAGCTCTGAGGAACTCAAAGAGACCCAGTACTTC.

The chain employs TRBV27 and TRBJ2-1, with D possibly being TRBD2 (6 bases). V was pared by 5 bases and J by 8 bases, with 16 bases between. Germline assignment: CDR1 MNHEY and CDR2 SMNVEV (reference sequence). This CDR3 is built from 14 residues. In DNA, the CDR3 is TGTGCCAGCAGTCCGACCTCGACTAGGTATGAGCAGTTCTTC. Residues: CASSPTSTRYEQFF.

The chain carries TRBV4-3 and TRBJ1-5, with TRBD1 as a possible D gene (5 bases). CDR3 length: 15 amino acids. Per germline, CDR1 LGHNA and CDR2 YSLEER. Between the trimmed V and J ends, which lost 0 bases and 4 bases, there was a span of 10 bases. The CDR3 DNA is TGCGCCAGCAGCCAAGATTTATCAGGGAATCAGCCCCAGCATTTT. This gives the protein CASSQDLSGNQPQHF.

The V call is TRBV27, the J call TRBJ2-3; 8 nucleotides match TRBD1. Germline CDR1 is MNHEY and CDR2 is SMNVEV (reference sequence). The CDR3 sequence is 12 residues long. J gave up 3 bases and V 8 bases, and 1 base lay outside the gene matches. The CDR3 loop reads CASQGATDTQYF. The CDR3 nucleotides are TGTGCCAGCCAGGGGGCAACAGATACGCAGTATTTT.

The chain employs TRBV5-4 and TRBJ2-1; D gene ambiguous. V lost 3 bases to trimming and J lost 6 bases, with 16 bases between them. Per the germline V gene, CDR1 is SGHNT and CDR2 is YYREEE (reference sequence). The CDR3 loop spans 15 amino acids. The CDR3 DNA sequence: TGTGCCAGCAGCTCGCCGGCGGCTAGAGCCAATGAGCAGTTCTTC. It translates to CASSSPAARANEQFF. The full variable domain, completed using reference TRBV5-4 and TRBJ2-1, is ETGVTQSPTHLIKTRGQQVTLRCSSQSGHNTVSWYQQALGQGPQFIFQYYREEENGRGNFPPRFSGLQFPNYSSELNVNALELDDSALYLCASSSPAARANEQFFGPGTRLTVL.

The rearrangement links TRBV6-4 to TRBJ2-1; D is perhaps TRBD2 (6 bases). Trimming stripped 6 bases from V and 5 bases from J, with 11 bases between. Per the germline V gene, CDR1 is MRHNA and CDR2 is SNTAGT. The CDR3 sequence is 13 residues long. The CDR3 DNA sequence: TGTGCCAGCAGCCGGGACTCAAACAATGAGCAGTTCTTC. Translated, it gives CASSRDSNNEQFF.

The CDR3 DNA follows: TGCGCCAGCAGCGCCCGGGACACGCTGAACTATGGCTACACCTTC. Translation: CASSARDTLNYGYTF. The chain employs TRBV4-1 and TRBJ1-2; D perhaps matches TRBD1 (6 bases). CDR3 size: 15 residues. Trimming removed 5 bases from V and 2 bases from J, with 15 bases in between. Germline-derived CDR1 and CDR2 are MGHRA and YSYEKL.

V and J are TRBV30 and TRBJ2-7; 10 nucleotides align to TRBD1. The trim removed 2 bases at V and 5 bases at J, leaving 6 bases unmatched. Germline V CDR1 and CDR2: GTSNPN, SVGIG (reference sequence). The CDR3 totals 14 residues. CDR3 bases: TGTGCCTGGAGTCAAGGGACAGGGGCCAACGAGCAGTACTTC. It encodes CAWSQGTGANEQYF.

This clone is a singleton in its sample. The J gene is TRBJ2-5, the V gene TRBV7-2; 11 positions match TRBD2. CDR3 length: 16 amino acids. With 2 bases clipped from V and 4 bases from J, the junction kept 6 bases outside the gene matches. Germline lookup yields CDR1 SGHTA and CDR2 FQGNSA. CDR3 sequence (DNA): TGTGCCAGCAGCTTATTTAGCGGGGGGGCCGCAGAGACCCAGTACTTC. This encodes CASSLFSGGAAETQYF.